This T cell receptor beta chain was found in a study of blood T cell repertoires in COVID-19. Study background: Whether acute or convalescent, the COVID-19 samples came from the United States, Italy and Spain. T cells, B-cell-depleted T cells, or PBMCs supplied cDNA or gDNA.

CDR3 length: 18 residues. CDR1 SGHTA and CDR2 FQGNSA come from the germline V gene. V trimming: 0 bases; J trimming: 1 base; junction bases outside the gene matches: 7. In the original workflow: Nucleated cell counts were estimated from reference gene primer amplification. The method was immunoSEQ multiplex PCR; TCRdb's version includes in-frame clones alone and lacks a portion of them. V and J calls plus clone size are reproduced from that table; the DNA served to infer D and trimming. The table has 70,000 or so clones, more than 70% seen once. This chain links TRBV7-2 with TRBJ2-3, with 10 bases that match TRBD2. Sequenced: peripheral blood. The sequence was collected from a woman aged 80 or over with active or convalescent COVID-19. The CDR3 loop is CASSLAGSGGIGTDTQYF. CDR3 sequence (DNA): TGTGCCAGCAGCTTAGCGGGTAGCGGGGGGATTGGCACAGATACGCAGTATTTT.